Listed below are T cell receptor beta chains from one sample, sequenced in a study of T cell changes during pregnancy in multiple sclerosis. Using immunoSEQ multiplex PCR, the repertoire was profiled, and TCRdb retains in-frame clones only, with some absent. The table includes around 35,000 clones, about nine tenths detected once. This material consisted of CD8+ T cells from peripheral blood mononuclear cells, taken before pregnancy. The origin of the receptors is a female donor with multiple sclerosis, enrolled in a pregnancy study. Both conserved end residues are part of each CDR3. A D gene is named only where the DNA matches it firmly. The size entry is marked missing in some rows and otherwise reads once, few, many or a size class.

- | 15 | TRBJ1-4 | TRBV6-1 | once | CASSEGGAGVEKLFF | TGTGCCAGCAGTGAAGGAGGGGCAGGGGTTGAAAAACTGTTTTTT
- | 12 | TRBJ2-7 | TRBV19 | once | CASSPPGEEQYF | TGTGCCAGTAGTCCCCCAGGGGAGGAGCAGTACTTC
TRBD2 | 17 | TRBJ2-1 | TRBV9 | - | CASSVSPSGGSYNEQFF | TGTGCCAGCAGCGTGAGTCCTAGCGGGGGGTCCTACAATGAGCAGTTCTTC
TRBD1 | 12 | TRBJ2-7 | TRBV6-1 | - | CASLGQTWEQYF | TGTGCCAGCCTGGGACAGACCTGGGAGCAGTACTTC
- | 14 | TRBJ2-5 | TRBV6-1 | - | CASSEKVEGETQYF | TGTGCCAGCAGTGAAAAAGTGGAGGGCGAGACCCAGTACTTC
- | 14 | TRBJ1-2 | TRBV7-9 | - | CASSPDGNHYGYTF | TGTGCCAGCAGCCCAGACGGGAACCACTATGGCTACACCTTC
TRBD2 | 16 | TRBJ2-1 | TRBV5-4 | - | CASSGGLAGLDNEQFF | TGTGCCAGCAGTGGGGGACTAGCGGGTCTCGACAATGAGCAGTTCTTC
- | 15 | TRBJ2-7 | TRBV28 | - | CASSLLAGLSYEQYF | TGTGCCAGCAGTCTCCTGGCGGGTTTGTCCTACGAGCAGTACTTC
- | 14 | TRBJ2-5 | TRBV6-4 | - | CASSEVFFGETQYF | TGTGCCAGCAGTGAGGTTTTTTTCGGGGAGACCCAGTACTTC
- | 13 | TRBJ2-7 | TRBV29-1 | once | CSVARGRGYEQYF | TGCAGCGTGGCCCGGGGCAGGGGCTACGAGCAGTACTTC
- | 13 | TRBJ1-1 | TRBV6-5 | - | CASSTPGNTEAFF | TGTGCCAGCAGTACCCCAGGGAACACTGAAGCTTTCTTT
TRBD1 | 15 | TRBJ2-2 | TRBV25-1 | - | CASSSLDRDTGELFF | TGTGCCAGCAGCTCTCTGGACAGGGACACCGGGGAGCTGTTTTTT
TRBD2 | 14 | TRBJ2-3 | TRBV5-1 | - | CASSAGVSTDTQYF | TGCGCCAGCAGCGCGGGAGTGAGCACAGATACGCAGTATTTT
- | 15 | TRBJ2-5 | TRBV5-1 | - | CASSLAGGLRETQYF | TGCGCCAGCAGCTTGGCCGGGGGACTCAGAGAGACCCAGTACTTC
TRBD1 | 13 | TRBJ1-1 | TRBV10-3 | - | CATGTASNTEAFF | TGTGCCACAGGGACAGCCTCGAACACTGAAGCTTTCTTT
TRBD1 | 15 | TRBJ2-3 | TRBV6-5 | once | CASSWFTGQADTQYF | TGTGCCAGCAGTTGGTTCACAGGACAGGCAGATACGCAGTATTTT
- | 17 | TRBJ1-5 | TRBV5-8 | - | CASSLKVARGKDQPQHF | TGTGCCAGCAGCTTGAAGGTCGCTCGGGGTAAGGATCAGCCCCAGCATTTT
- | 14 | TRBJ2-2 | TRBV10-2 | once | CASSGQAYTGELFF | TGCGCCAGCAGTGGACAGGCCTACACCGGGGAGCTGTTTTTT
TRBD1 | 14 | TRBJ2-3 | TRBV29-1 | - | CSGRTGRAPDTQYF | TGCAGCGGGCGGACAGGGCGAGCACCAGATACGCAGTATTTT
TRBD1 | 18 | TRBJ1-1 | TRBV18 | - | CASSGDRAYDRLNTEAFF | TGTGCCAGCTCAGGAGACAGGGCATACGACCGCTTGAACACTGAAGCTTTCTTT
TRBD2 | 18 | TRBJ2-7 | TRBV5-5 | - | CASSLSPRPGLGTYEQYF | TGTGCCAGCAGCCTTTCACCCAGACCGGGACTAGGGACCTACGAGCAGTACTTC
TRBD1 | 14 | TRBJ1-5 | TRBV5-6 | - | CASSFRQGGQPQHF | TGTGCCAGCAGCTTTCGACAGGGAGGTCAGCCCCAGCATTTT
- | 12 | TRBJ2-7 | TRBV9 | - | CASGPESSGQYF | TGTGCCAGCGGGCCAGAGTCAAGTGGGCAGTACTTC
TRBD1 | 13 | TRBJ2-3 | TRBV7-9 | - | CASGTANTDTQYF | TGTGCCAGTGGGACAGCAAACACAGATACGCAGTATTTT
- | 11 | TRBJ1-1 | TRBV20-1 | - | CSASKTGWAFF | TGCAGTGCTAGCAAAACAGGGTGGGCTTTCTTT
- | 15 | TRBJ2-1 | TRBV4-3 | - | CASSQDRPPYNEQFF | TGCGCCAGCAGCCAAGACAGGCCCCCCTACAATGAGCAGTTCTTC
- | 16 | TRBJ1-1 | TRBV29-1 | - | CSVEGGVWGSGTEAFF | TGCAGCGTTGAAGGGGGGGTCTGGGGGAGCGGGACTGAAGCTTTCTTT
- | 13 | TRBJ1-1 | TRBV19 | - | CASSIGSRTEAFF | TGTGCCAGTAGTATAGGGTCTAGAACTGAAGCTTTCTTT
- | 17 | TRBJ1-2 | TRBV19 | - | CASSIYPGSSSSYGYTF | TGTGCCAGTAGTATTTACCCGGGGTCTAGTTCGTCCTATGGCTACACCTTC
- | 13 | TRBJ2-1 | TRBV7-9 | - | CASSPGHYNEQFF | TGTGCCAGCAGCCCGGGACATTACAATGAGCAGTTCTTC
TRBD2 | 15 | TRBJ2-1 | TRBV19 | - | CASSASGLSYNEQFF | TGTGCCAGTAGTGCTAGCGGGTTATCCTACAATGAGCAGTTCTTC
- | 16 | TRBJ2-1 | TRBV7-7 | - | CASSPAVRSSYNEQFF | TGTGCCAGCAGCCCCGCCGTCCGGAGCTCCTACAATGAGCAGTTCTTC
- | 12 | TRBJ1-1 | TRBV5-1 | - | CASSLDSDEAFF | TGCGCCAGCAGCTTGGACAGTGATGAAGCTTTCTTT
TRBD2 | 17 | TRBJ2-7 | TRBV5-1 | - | CASSRGVAGDTLYEQYF | TGCGCCAGCAGTCGGGGGGTAGCGGGAGACACTCTTTACGAGCAGTACTTC
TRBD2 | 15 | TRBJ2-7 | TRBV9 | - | CASSNSGRAGYEQYF | TGTGCCAGCAGCAATAGCGGGAGGGCCGGGTACGAGCAGTACTTC
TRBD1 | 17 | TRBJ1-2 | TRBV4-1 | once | CASSPSLSGGGNYGYTF | TGCGCCAGCAGCCCCTCTTTATCAGGGGGCGGAAACTATGGCTACACCTTC
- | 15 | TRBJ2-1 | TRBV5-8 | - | CASSSRYRENNEQFF | TGTGCCAGCAGCTCCCGCTACAGGGAGAACAATGAGCAGTTCTTC
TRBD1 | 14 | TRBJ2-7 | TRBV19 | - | CASSIGTGPYEQYF | TGTGCCAGTAGTATAGGGACAGGGCCCTACGAGCAGTACTTC
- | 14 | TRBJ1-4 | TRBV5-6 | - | CASHQRATNEKLFF | TGTGCCAGCCACCAAAGAGCAACTAATGAAAAACTGTTTTTT
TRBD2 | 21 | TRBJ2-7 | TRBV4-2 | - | CASSQGLRTSGSTGQTYEQYF | TGTGCCAGCAGCCAGGGGTTGAGGACTAGCGGGAGTACTGGCCAAACCTACGAGCAGTACTTC
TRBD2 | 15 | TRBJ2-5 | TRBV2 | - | CASRLAGMGKGAQYF | TGTGCCAGCAGACTAGCGGGAATGGGTAAAGGGGCCCAGTACTTC
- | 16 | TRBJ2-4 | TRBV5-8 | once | CASSPLRGLAKNIQYF | TGTGCCAGCAGCCCCCTTAGAGGGCTAGCCAAAAACATTCAGTACTTC
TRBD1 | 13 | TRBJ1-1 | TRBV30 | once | CAWGTGEATEAFF | TGTGCCTGGGGGACAGGGGAGGCCACTGAAGCTTTCTTT
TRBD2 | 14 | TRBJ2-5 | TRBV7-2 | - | CASTTSAGPRDPNF | TGTGCCAGCACCACTAGCGCGGGTCCAAGAGACCCGAACTTC
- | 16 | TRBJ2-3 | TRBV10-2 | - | CASSGGQQETTDTQYF | TGCGCCAGCAGTGGGGGGCAACAGGAAACCACAGATACGCAGTATTTT
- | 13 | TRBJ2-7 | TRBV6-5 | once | CASSYSRRGEQYF | TGTGCCAGCAGTTACTCTAGAAGAGGCGAGCAGTACTTC
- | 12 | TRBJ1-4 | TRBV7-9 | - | CASSLGDEKLFF | TGTGCCAGCAGCTTGGGAGATGAAAAACTGTTTTTT
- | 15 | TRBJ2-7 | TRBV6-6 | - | CASSYSVGLTYEQYF | TGTGCCAGCAGTTACTCTGTCGGACTTACCTACGAGCAGTACTTC
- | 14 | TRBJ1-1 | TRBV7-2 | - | CASSFSGKHTEAFF | TGTGCCAGCAGCTTTTCCGGGAAACACACTGAAGCTTTCTTT
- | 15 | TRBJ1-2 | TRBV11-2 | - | CASSSPLQGPYGYTF | TGTGCCAGCAGCTCCCCCCTACAGGGACCCTATGGCTACACCTTC
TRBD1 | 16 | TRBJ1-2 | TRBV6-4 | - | CASSDRRTGGYYGYTF | TGTGCCAGCAGTGACAGGAGGACAGGGGGCTACTATGGCTACACCTTC
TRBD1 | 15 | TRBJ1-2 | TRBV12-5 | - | CASGSGQATNYGYTF | TGTGCTAGTGGCTCCGGACAGGCGACTAACTATGGCTACACCTTC
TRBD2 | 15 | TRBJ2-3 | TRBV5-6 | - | CASSWAGAGKDTQYF | TGTGCCAGCAGCTGGGCGGGAGCGGGGAAAGATACGCAGTATTTT
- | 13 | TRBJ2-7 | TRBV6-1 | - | CASRAGERHEQYF | TGTGCCAGCAGGGCAGGGGAGCGCCACGAGCAGTACTTC
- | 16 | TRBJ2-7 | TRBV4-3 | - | CASSQDSNPSLREQYF | TGCGCCAGCAGCCAAGATTCGAATCCTAGTTTACGCGAGCAGTACTTC
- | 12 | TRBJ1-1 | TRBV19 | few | CASSIGGVGAFF | TGTGCCAGTAGTATAGGGGGAGTAGGAGCTTTCTTT
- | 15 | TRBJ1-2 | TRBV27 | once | CASSLFRGADYGYTF | TGTGCCAGCAGTTTATTTCGGGGGGCAGACTATGGCTACACCTTC